These 6 T cell receptor beta chains were all obtained from the same sample, sequenced in a study of blood T cell repertoires in COVID-19. Assay used: immunoSEQ multiplex PCR; TCRdb lists only in-frame clones, some missing. This sample carries 150,000 to 200,000 clones, about 80% of them seen once, and the ten largest clones take roughly 2.6%. Sequencing was done on a sample of peripheral blood. The receptors come from a human donor with acute or convalescent COVID-19. The donor label of this sample is uncertain.

The V and J genes are TRBV18 and TRBJ2-7; D gene ambiguous. Between the trimmed V and J ends, which lost 2 bases and 5 bases, there was a span of 7 bases. Germline values: CDR1 KGHSH, CDR2 LQKENI. This CDR3 spans 12 amino acids. CDR3 nucleotides: TGTGCCAGCTCACCATCCGCAGACGAGCAGTACTTC. This encodes CASSPSADEQYF.

The rearrangement links TRBV30 to TRBJ1-5; no firm D call. Per the germline V gene, CDR1 is GTSNPN and CDR2 is SVGIG (reference sequence). Deletions cut 5 bases from V and 3 bases from J, with 8 bases between. CDR3 length: 12 amino acids. CDR3 region: CAWGYPNQPQHF. Here the CDR3 DNA reads TGTGCCTGGGGGTATCCCAATCAGCCCCAGCATTTT.

This chain links TRBV28 with TRBJ1-5; D remains unclear. The CDR3 is 18 residues long. Germline V gene lookup returns CDR1 MDHEN and CDR2 SYDVKM. V was shortened by 1 base and J by 1 base, with 17 bases between the two germline ends. The CDR3 is CASSLSKGGQPSNQPQHF. The CDR3 DNA sequence: TGTGCCAGCAGTTTATCAAAAGGTGGGCAGCCGAGCAATCAGCCCCAGCATTTT.

The chain recombines TRBV12-5 with TRBJ2-5, with D maybe TRBD2 (7 bases). With 0 bases removed from V and 1 base from J, the gap between germline ends came to 9 bases. CDR1 and CDR2 (germline): LGHNT, FRNRAP. The CDR3 contains 15 residues. CDR3 loop: CASGLVGGGQETQYF. For the CDR3, the DNA is TGTGCTAGTGGTTTGGTAGGGGGGGGCCAAGAGACCCAGTACTTC.

The chain links TRBV5-1 to TRBJ2-2; TRBD2 is a possible D gene (5 bases). Germline lookup yields CDR1 SGHRS and CDR2 YFSETQ. Trimming removed 4 bases from V and 1 base from J, with 8 bases in between. This CDR3 has 14 amino acids. CDR3 DNA: TGCGCCAGCAGCCGTGGACTGAACACCGGGGAGCTGTTTTTT. This sequence encodes CASSRGLNTGELFF.

This clone was counted between two and nine times. This rearrangement joins TRBV9 to TRBJ1-4; D ambiguous. The germline V gene has CDR1 SGDLS and CDR2 YYNGEE. The CDR3 spans 14 residues. The V gene lost 0 bases and the J gene lost 5 bases, with 8 bases spanning the gap. CDR3 residues: CASSVDEQNEKLFF. The CDR3 nucleotides read TGTGCCAGCAGCGTAGACGAGCAAAATGAAAAACTGTTTTTT.